This T cell receptor (beta chain) comes out of a study of shared clonotypes between healthy human individuals. Selected positively for CCR7 and CD45RO-negative, naive CD8 cells excluded terminally differentiated effector memory CD45RA+ cells. Sequencing was performed with immunoSEQ multiplex PCR; in TCRdb, only in-frame clones are kept and a portion is missing. The repertoire includes 2 million to 2.5 million clones, just over 90% of them detected once, and under 2% sits in the top ten. This TCR was recovered from a man aged 18 to 35 in good health. Some clones in this sample may be carry-over from other donors' samples. The sample was naive CD8+ T cells from PBMCs.

This CDR3 is CASSLSGQHPTNEKLFF. CDR3 in DNA: TGTGCCAGCAGCCTATCAGGGCAGCACCCAACTAATGAAAAACTGTTTTTT. The chain links TRBV9 to TRBJ1-4; weak D call: TRBD1 (5 bases). There are 17 residues in the CDR3. The V gene lost 4 bases and the J gene lost 0 bases, with 16 bases spanning the gap. The germline V gene encodes CDR1 SGDLS and CDR2 YYNGEE. Complete variable domain (other parts from reference TRBV9 and TRBJ1-4): DSGVTQTPKHLITATGQRVTLRCSPRSGDLSVYWYQQSLDQGLQFLIQYYNGEERAKGNILERFSAQQFPDLHSELNLSSLELGDSALYFCASSLSGQHPTNEKLFFGSGTQLSVL.